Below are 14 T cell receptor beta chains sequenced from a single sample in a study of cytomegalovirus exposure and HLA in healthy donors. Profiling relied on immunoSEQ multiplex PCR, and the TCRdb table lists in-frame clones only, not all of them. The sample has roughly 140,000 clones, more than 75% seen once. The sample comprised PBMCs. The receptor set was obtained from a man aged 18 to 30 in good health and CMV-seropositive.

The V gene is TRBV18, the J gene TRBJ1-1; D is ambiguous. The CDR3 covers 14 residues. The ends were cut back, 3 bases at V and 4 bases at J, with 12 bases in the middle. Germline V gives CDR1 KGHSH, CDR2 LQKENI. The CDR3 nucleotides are TGTGCCAGCTCACCGGGGAGTCGGGGCACTGAAGCTTTCTTT. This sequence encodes CASSPGSRGTEAFF.

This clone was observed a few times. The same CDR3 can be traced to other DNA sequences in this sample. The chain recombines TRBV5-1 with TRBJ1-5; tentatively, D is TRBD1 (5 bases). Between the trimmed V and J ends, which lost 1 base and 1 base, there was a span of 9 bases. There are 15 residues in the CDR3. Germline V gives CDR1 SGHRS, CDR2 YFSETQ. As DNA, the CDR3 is TGCGCCAGCAGCTTGACGGGGGACAGCAATCAGCCCCAGCATTTT. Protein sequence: CASSLTGDSNQPQHF.

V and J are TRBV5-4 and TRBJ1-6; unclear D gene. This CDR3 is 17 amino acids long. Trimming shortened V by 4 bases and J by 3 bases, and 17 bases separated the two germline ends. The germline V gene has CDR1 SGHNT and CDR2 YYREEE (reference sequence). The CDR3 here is CASSPRPSAGYNSPLHF. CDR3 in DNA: TGTGCCAGCAGCCCTAGACCCTCCGCTGGCTATAATTCACCCCTCCACTTT.

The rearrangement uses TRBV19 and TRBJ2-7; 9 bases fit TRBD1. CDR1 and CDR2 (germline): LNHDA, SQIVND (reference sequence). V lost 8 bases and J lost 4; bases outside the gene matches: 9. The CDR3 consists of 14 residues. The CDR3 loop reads CASGPGQGRYEQYF. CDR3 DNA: TGTGCCAGTGGTCCGGGACAGGGACGATACGAGCAGTACTTC.

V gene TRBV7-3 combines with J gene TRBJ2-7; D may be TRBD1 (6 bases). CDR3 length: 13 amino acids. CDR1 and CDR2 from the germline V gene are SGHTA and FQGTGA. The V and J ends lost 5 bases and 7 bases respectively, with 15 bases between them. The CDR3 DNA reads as TGTGCCAGCAGCCCCACAGGGTTGAGAGAGCAGTACTTC. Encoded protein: CASSPTGLREQYF. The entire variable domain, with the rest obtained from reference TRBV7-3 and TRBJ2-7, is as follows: GAGVSQTPSNKVTEKGKYVELRCDPISGHTALYWYRQSLGQGPEFLIYFQGTGAADDSGLPNDRFFAVRPEGSVSTLKIQRTERGDSAVYLCASSPTGLREQYFGPGTRLTVT.

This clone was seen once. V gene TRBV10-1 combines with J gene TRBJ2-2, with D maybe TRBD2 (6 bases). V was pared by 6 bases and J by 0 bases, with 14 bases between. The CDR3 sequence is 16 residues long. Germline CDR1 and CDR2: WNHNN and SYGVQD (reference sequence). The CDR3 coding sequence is TGCGCCAGCAGGCCCGGCGGGAACACGAACACCGGGGAGCTGTTTTTT. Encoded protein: CASRPGGNTNTGELFF.

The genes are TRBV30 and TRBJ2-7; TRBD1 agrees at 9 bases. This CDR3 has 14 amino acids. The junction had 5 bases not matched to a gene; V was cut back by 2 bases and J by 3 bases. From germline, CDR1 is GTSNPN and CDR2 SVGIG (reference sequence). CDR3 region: CAWSKGQGDYEQYF. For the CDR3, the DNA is TGTGCCTGGAGTAAGGGACAGGGTGACTACGAGCAGTACTTC. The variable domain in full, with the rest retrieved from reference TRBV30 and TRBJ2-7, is SQTIHQWPATLVQPVGSPLSLECTVEGTSNPNLYWYRQAAGRGLQLLFYSVGIGQISSEVPQNLSASRPQDRQFILSSKKLLLSDSGFYLCAWSKGQGDYEQYFGPGTRLTVT.

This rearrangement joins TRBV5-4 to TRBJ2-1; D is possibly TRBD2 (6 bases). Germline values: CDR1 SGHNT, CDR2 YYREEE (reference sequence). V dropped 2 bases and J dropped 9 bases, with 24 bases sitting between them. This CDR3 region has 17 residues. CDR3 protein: CASSFGGGGAVSIEQFF. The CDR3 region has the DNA TGTGCCAGCAGCTTTGGGGGAGGCGGGGCAGTTTCCATTGAGCAGTTCTTC. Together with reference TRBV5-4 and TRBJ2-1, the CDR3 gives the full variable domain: ETGVTQSPTHLIKTRGQQVTLRCSSQSGHNTVSWYQQALGQGPQFIFQYYREEENGRGNFPPRFSGLQFPNYSSELNVNALELDDSALYLCASSFGGGGAVSIEQFFGPGTRLTVL.

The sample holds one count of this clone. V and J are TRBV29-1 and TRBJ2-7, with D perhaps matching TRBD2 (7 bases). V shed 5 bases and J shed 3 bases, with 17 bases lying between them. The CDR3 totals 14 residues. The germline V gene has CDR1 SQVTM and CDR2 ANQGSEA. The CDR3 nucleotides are TGCAGCGTTTCACCTGGGGAGGGGGTCTACGAGCAGTACTTC. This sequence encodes CSVSPGEGVYEQYF.

This CDR3 is CASSNRAWGVNEQYF. CDR3 in DNA: TGTGCCAGCAGTAACCGGGCCTGGGGAGTTAACGAGCAGTACTTC. The rearrangement uses TRBV2 and TRBJ2-7; tentative D call: TRBD2 (5 bases). CDR3 length equals 15 residues. V was pared by 5 bases and J by 5 bases, with 19 bases between. Germline V gives CDR1 SNHLY, CDR2 FYNNEI.

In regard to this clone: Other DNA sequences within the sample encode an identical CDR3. This CDR3 is CASSSQGTEAFF. The CDR3 region has the DNA TGTGCCAGCAGCTCACAGGGTACTGAAGCTTTCTTT. The genes are TRBV13 and TRBJ1-1, with D perhaps matching TRBD1 (6 bases). Germline loops: CDR1 PRHDT, CDR2 FYEKMQ (reference sequence). This CDR3 is built from 12 residues. V shed 4 bases and J shed 5 bases, with 8 bases lying between them.

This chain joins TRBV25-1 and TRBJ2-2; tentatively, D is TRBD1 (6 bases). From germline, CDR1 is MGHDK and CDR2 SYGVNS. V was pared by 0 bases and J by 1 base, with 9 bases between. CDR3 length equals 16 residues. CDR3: CASSEYSGQNTGELFF. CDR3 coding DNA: TGTGCCAGCAGTGAATATTCGGGACAGAACACCGGGGAGCTGTTTTTT. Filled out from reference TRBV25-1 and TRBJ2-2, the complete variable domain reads EADIYQTPRYLVIGTGKKITLECSQTMGHDKMYWYQQDPGMELHLIHYSYGVNSTEKGDLSSESTVSRIRTEHFPLTLESARPSHTSQYLCASSEYSGQNTGELFFGEGSRLTVL.

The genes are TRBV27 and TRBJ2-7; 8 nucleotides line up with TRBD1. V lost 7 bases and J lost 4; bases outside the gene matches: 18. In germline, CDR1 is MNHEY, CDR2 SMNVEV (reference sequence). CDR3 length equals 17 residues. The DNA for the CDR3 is TGTGCCAGCACCTTGACAGGGGACTCTCTCGGGTTGTACGAGCAGTACTTC. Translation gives CASTLTGDSLGLYEQYF.

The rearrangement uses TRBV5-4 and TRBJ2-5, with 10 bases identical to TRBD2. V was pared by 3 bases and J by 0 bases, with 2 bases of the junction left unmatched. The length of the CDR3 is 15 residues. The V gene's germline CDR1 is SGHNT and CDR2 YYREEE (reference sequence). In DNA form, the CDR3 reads TGTGCCAGCAGCTGGACTAGCGGAGACCAAGAGACCCAGTACTTC. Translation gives CASSWTSGDQETQYF. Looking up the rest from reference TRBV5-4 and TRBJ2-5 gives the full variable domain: ETGVTQSPTHLIKTRGQQVTLRCSSQSGHNTVSWYQQALGQGPQFIFQYYREEENGRGNFPPRFSGLQFPNYSSELNVNALELDDSALYLCASSWTSGDQETQYFGPGTRLLVL.